The present entry profiles one T cell receptor beta chain with its context. Its matching antigen is unknown. Each sorted subset replicate got 200 ng genomic DNA, about 33,000 genomes. Some clones are missing from TCRdb's copy, which holds only in-frame ones; the method was immunoSEQ multiplex PCR. The sample includes a few million clones, roughly 90% of them seen just once. This sample was taken from a study of shared clonotypes between healthy human individuals. General study points: Lower generation probabilities were found for non-shared clonotypes than for those shared by all four donors.

Germline assignment: CDR1 MDHEN and CDR2 SYDVKM. This CDR3 is built from 11 residues. Between the trimmed V and J ends, which lost 7 bases and 5 bases, there was a span of 9 bases. The material sequenced was naive CD4+ T cells from PBMCs. Subset given: CD45RA+ positively selected. This receptor was taken from a man younger than 35 in good health. Some clones in this sample may be carry-over from other donors' samples. The gene calls are TRBV28 and TRBJ2-7, with D perhaps matching TRBD1 (5 bases). Here the CDR3 DNA reads TGTGCCAGCATATCAGGGCACGAGCAGTACTTC. It yields the protein CASISGHEQYF.